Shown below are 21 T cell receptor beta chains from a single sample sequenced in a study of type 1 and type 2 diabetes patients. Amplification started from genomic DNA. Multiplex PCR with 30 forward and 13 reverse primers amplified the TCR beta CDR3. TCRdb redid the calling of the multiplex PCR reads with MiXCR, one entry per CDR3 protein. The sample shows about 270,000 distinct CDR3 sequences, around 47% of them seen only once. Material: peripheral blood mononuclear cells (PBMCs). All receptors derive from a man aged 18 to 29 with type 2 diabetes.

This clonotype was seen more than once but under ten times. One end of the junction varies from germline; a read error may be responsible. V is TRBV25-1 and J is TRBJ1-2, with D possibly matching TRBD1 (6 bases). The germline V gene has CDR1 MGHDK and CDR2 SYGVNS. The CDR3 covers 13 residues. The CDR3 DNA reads TGTGCCAGCAGCTGGGACACCTTCTATGACTACACCTTC. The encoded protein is CASSWDTFYDYTF.

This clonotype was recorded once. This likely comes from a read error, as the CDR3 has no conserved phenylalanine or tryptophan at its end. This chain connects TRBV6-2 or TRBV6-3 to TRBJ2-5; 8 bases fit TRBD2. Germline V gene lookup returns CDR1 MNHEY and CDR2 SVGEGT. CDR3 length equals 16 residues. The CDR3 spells CASSYSISGGPESQYI. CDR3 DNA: TGTGCCAGCAGTTACTCGATAAGCGGGGGCCCAGAGTCCCAGTACATC.

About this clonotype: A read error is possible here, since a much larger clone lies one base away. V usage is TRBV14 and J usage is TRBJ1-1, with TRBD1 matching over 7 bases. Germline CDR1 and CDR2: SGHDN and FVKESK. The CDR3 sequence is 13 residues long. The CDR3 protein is CASRADRNTAAFF. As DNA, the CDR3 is TGTGCCAGCAGGGCGGACAGGAACACTGCAGCTTTCTTT.

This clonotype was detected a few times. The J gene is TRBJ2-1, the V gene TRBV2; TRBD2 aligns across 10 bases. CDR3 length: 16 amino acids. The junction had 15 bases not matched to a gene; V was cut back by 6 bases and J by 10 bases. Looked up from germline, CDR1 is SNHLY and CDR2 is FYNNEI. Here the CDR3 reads CASSAGTSAISDEQFF. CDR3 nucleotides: TGTGCCAGCAGCGCCGGGACTAGCGCGATTTCCGACGAGCAGTTCTTC.

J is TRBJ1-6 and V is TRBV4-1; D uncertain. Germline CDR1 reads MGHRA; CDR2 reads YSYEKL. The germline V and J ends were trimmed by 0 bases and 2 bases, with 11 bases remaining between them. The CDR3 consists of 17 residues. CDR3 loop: CASSQDQRLTYNSPLHF. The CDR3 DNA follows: TGCGCCAGCAGCCAAGATCAACGGCTCACCTATAATTCACCCCTCCACTTT.

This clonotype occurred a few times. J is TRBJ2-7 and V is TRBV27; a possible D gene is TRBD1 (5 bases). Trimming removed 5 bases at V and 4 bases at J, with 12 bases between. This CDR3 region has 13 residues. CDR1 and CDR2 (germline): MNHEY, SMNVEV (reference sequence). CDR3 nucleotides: TGTGCCAGCAGTGGTCAGGGCTGGTACGAGCAGTACTTC. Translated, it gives CASSGQGWYEQYF.

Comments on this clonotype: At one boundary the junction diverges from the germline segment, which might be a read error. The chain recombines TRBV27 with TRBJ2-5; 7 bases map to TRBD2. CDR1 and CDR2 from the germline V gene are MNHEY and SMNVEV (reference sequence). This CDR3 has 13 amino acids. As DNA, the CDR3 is TGTGCCACCAGTGTGGGGGGAGGGGAGACCCAGTACTTC. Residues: CATSVGGGETQYF.

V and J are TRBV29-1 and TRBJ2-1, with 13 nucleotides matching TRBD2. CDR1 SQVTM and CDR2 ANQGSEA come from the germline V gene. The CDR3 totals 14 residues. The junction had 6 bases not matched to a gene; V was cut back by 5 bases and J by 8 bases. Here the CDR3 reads CSVPTSGRYDEQFF. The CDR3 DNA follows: TGCAGCGTTCCGACTAGCGGGAGGTACGATGAGCAGTTCTTC.

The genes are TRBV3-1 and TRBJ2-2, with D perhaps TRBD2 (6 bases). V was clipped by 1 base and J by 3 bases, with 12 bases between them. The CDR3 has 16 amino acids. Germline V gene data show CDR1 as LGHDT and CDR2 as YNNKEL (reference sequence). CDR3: CASSQGTSRYTGELFF. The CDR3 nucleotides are TGTGCCAGCAGCCAAGGAACTAGCAGATACACCGGGGAGCTGTTTTTT.

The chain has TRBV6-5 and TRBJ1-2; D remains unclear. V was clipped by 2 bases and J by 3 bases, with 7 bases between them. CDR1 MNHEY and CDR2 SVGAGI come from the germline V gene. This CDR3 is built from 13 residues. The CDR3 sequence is CASSYRLDYGYTF. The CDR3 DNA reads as TGTGCCAGCAGTTACAGGTTGGACTATGGCTACACCTTC.

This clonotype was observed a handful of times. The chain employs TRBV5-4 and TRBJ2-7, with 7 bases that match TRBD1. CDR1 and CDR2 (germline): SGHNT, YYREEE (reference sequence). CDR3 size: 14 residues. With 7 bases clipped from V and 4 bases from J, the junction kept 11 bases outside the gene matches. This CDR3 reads CASEPGTDRYEQYF. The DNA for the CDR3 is TGTGCCAGCGAACCCGGGACAGACCGATACGAGCAGTACTTC.

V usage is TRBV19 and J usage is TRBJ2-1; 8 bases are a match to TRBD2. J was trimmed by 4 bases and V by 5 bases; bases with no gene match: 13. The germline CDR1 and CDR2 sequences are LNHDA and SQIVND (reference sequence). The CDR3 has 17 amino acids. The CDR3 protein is CASSREAGRARYNEQFF. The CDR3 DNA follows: TGTGCCAGTAGTCGCGAGGCCGGGAGGGCCCGATACAATGAGCAGTTCTTC.

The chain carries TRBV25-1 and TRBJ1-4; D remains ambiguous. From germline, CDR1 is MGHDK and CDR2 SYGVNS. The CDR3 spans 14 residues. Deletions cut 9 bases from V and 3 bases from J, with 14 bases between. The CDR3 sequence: CASSPAGANEKLFF. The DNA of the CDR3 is TGTGCCAGTTCCCCCGCAGGAGCTAATGAAAAACTGTTTTTT.

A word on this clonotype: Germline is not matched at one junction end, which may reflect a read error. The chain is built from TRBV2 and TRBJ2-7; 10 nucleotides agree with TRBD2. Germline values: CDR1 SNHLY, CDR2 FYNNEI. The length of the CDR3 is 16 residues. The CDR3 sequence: CATSDSTSGPTYEQYF. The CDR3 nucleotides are TGTGCCACCAGTGATTCGACTAGCGGGCCTACCTACGAGCAGTACTTC.

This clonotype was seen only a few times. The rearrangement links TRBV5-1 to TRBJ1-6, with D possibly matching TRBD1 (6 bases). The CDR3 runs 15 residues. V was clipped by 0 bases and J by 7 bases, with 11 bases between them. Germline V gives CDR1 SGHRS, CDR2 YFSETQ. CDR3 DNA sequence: TGCGCCAGCAGCTTGGACAGGGCCCCCAATTCACCCCTCCACTTT. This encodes CASSLDRAPNSPLHF.

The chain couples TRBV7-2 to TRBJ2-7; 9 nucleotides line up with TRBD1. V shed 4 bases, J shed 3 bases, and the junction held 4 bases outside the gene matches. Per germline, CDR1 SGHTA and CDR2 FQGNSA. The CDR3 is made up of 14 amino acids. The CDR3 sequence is CASSSTGQGYEQYF. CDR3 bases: TGTGCCAGCAGCTCTACGGGACAGGGCTACGAGCAGTACTTC.

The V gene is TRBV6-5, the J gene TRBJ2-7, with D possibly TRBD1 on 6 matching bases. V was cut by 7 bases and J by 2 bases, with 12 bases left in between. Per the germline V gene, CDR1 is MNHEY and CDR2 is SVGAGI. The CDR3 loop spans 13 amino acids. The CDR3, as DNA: TGTGCCAGCATCCCGGACAGACCCTACGAGCAGTACTTC. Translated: CASIPDRPYEQYF.

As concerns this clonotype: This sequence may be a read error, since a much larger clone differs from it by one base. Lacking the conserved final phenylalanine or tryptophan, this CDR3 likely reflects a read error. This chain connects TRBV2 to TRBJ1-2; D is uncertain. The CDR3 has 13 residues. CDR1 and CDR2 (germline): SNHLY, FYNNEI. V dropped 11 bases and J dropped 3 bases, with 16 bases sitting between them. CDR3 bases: TGTGCCCTACGACCAGGCTCGGACTATGGCTACACCTCC. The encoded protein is CALRPGSDYGYTS.

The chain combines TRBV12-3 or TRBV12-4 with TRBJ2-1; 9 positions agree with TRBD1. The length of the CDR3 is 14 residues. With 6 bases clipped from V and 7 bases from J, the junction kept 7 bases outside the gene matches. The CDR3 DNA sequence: TGTGCCAGCAGCCAACAAGACAGGGGGAATGAGCAGTTCTTC. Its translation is CASSQQDRGNEQFF.

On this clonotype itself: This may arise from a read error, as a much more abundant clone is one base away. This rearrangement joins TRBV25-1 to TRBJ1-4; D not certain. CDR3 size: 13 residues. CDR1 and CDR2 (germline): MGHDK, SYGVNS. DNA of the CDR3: TGTGCCAGCAGTGAAGCAACTAATAAAAAACTGTTTTTT. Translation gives CASSEATNKKLFF.

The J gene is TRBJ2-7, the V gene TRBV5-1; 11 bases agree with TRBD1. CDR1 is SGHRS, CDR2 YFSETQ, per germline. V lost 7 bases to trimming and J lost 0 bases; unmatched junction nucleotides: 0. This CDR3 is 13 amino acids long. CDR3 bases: TGCGCCAGCGGACAGGGGGCCTCCTACGAGCAGTACTTC. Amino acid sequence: CASGQGASYEQYF.